This T cell receptor beta chain emerged from a study of CD4+ T cells in melanoma (dated by TCRdb to between 2021 and 2024). About the investigation overall: The study investigated neoantigen-specific CD4+ T cells in human melanoma.

V and J lose 1 base and 6 bases, and a span of 14 bases separates them. The CDR1 and CDR2 encoded by the germline V gene are SQVTM and ANQGSEA. The CDR3 goes from the cysteine to the phenylalanine over 14 residues. Just CDR3 DNA is preserved here, 42 bases in frame from base 1. Turning to this clone: Its antigen remains unidentified. Base qualities are not at hand, and no much larger clone is one base apart.

The research as a whole found: Diverse differentiation states were reported to be shown by neoantigen-specific CD4+ T cells in melanoma. Neoantigen-specific CD4+ T cells were reported to be correlated with the function of CD8+ T cells, macrophages and B cells.

Patients with melanoma were used as donors. The library was built by means of the immunoSEQ multiplex PCR assay. Not all clones reach the TCRdb copy of this immuneACCESS table, which keeps in-frame sequences only. Checked studies attribute under half of the gap to unresolved V genes and leave the rest unexplained. The sample table shows 40,000 to 50,000 clones, and about 91% are seen once. The leading ten clones occupy around 11% of the sample. The rearrangement combines TRBV29-1 with TRBJ2-3; the D gene assignment is perhaps TRBD1 or TRBD2, with each matching 7 bases. The receptor comes from a human donor with melanoma. Sequencing was carried out using peripheral blood. The sequenced DNA: TGCAGCGTTGAAGTTAGGCAGGGGGGGGATACGCAGTATTTT. It specifies CSVEVRQGGDTQYF.